Shown below are 2 T cell receptor beta chains from a single sample sequenced in a study of response to subunit inactivated influenza vaccine. MiXCR, applied by TCRdb to the RT-PCR reads, yields one record per CDR3 protein. The profile shows 560,000 or so distinct CDR3 sequences, less than 10% of them singletons. The sample was PBMCs from blood, taken less than 30 months after vaccination. The receptors originated from a man between 50 and 69 years old who received an inactivated influenza vaccine.

This clonotype was recorded a few times. The V call is TRBV10-3, the J call TRBJ2-1; D is unresolved. The V end was cut by 10 bases, the J end by 3 bases, with 13 bases between. Looked up from germline, CDR1 is ENHRY and CDR2 is SYGVKD. The CDR3 is 13 amino acids. As DNA, the CDR3 is TGTGCCAGTCTCTCTCCATTCTACAATGAGCAGTTCTTC. It encodes CASLSPFYNEQFF.

In its sample, this clonotype was seen a few times. The chain joins TRBV5-1 to TRBJ1-2; no definite D call. The CDR3 has 13 amino acids. Trimming stripped 7 bases from V and 8 bases from J, with 18 bases between. CDR1 and CDR2 from the germline V gene are SGHRS and YFSETQ. CDR3 residues: CASHSVGSTGYTF. Here the CDR3 DNA reads TGCGCCAGCCATTCTGTAGGGTCTACGGGCTACACCTTC.